These 5 T cell receptor beta chains were all obtained from the same sample, sequenced in a study of blood T cell repertoires in COVID-19. Assay used: immunoSEQ multiplex PCR; TCRdb lists only in-frame clones, some missing. This sample carries roughly 240,000 clones, approximately 83% of them seen once, and the ten largest clones take roughly 3%. Sequencing input: peripheral blood. The receptors were gathered from a woman aged 25 to 39 who had recovered from COVID-19.

V is TRBV6-5 and J is TRBJ1-3, with D perhaps TRBD1 (6 bases). CDR3 length: 15 residues. CDR1 MNHEY and CDR2 SVGAGI come from the germline V gene. V dropped 5 bases and J dropped 2 bases, with 13 bases sitting between them. Here the CDR3 DNA reads TGTGCCAGCAGTCCCACAGGGTTTACTGGAAACACCATATATTTT. Translated, it gives CASSPTGFTGNTIYF.

Here the CDR3 DNA reads TGTGCCAGCAGCTTCTTCGGACTAGCGGGGGATGAGCAGTTCTTC. Protein product: CASSFFGLAGDEQFF. V and J are TRBV7-2 and TRBJ2-1, with 13 bases lining up with TRBD2. Germline CDR1 SGHTA, CDR2 FQGNSA. The CDR3 has 15 amino acids. The trim removed 3 bases at V and 8 bases at J, leaving 4 bases unmatched.

CDR3: CAITRDTLYEQYF. The CDR3 DNA reads TGTGCCATCACCCGGGACACTCTTTACGAGCAGTACTTC. The chain joins TRBV10-3 to TRBJ2-7; D perhaps matches TRBD1 (6 bases). Trimming took off 7 bases at V and 4 bases at J, with 14 bases between the two ends. The CDR3 spans 13 residues. The germline V gene encodes CDR1 ENHRY and CDR2 SYGVKD.

The rearrangement links TRBV7-8 to TRBJ2-7, with D maybe TRBD2 (5 bases). Trimming removed 5 bases at V and 5 bases at J, with 13 bases between. Germline CDR1 is SGHVS and CDR2 is FQNEAQ. The CDR3 sequence is 13 residues long. CDR3 in amino acids: CASSRVGDDEQYF. The CDR3 DNA reads TGTGCCAGCAGCCGGGTCGGGGATGACGAGCAGTACTTC. The entire variable domain, with the rest obtained from reference TRBV7-8 and TRBJ2-7, is as follows: GAGVSQSPRYKVAKRGQDVALRCDPISGHVSLFWYQQALGQGPEFLTYFQNEAQLDKSGLPSDRFFAERPEGSVSTLKIQRTQQEDSAVYLCASSRVGDDEQYFGPGTRLTVT.

V gene TRBV5-8 combines with J gene TRBJ2-7; tentative D call: TRBD2 (5 bases). V was trimmed by 2 bases and J by 0 bases, leaving 12 bases between them. The CDR3 contains 15 residues. Germline V gives CDR1 SGHTS, CDR2 YDEGEE. The CDR3, as DNA: TGTGCCAGCAGCTTCCCTCGGGAAGACTCCTACGAGCAGTACTTC. This translates into CASSFPREDSYEQYF.